This T cell receptor (beta chain) derives from a study of regulatory T cells in long-lasting Graves disease. CDR1 is LNHDA and CDR2 is SQIVND in the germline V gene (reference sequence). CDR3 length: 14 amino acids. V lost 6 bases and J lost 2; bases outside the gene matches: 6. Researchers made TCR beta libraries by using iRepertoire HTBI primers and running Arm-PCR on CDR3 regions. One entry per CDR3 protein results from TCRdb running MiXCR on the multiplex PCR reads. The data hold 400,000 to 550,000 distinct CDR3 sequences, with about a sixth observed a single time. Time point indicated: newly diagnosed GD, antithyroid drugs for less than 3 months. RNA isolated from PBMCs was used to make the TCR library. These sequences were also reported in another study, on T cells in Graves' hyperthyroidism and ophthalmopathy. This second study notes: Hyperthyroidism was newly diagnosed in patients aged 18 to 65 (duration under 2 months).

This sequence originates from a woman aged 30 to 39 with Graves disease. Sequencing used peripheral blood mononuclear cells (PBMCs), obtained at new diagnosis, from a patient treated with antithyroid drugs. The chain has TRBV19 and TRBJ2-7; 8 nucleotides line up with TRBD2. The CDR3 DNA reads TGTGCCAGTAGCTCCTCAGCGGGAGCCTACGAGCAGTACTTC. Its protein product is CASSSSAGAYEQYF.